The entry that follows covers one TCR beta chain sequence. This entry is derived from a study of cytomegalovirus exposure and HLA in healthy donors. The CDR3 is 16 amino acids. Trimming shortened V by 0 bases and J by 5 bases, and 17 bases separated the two germline ends. Germline V CDR1 and CDR2: SNHLY, FYNNEI. PCR primers comprised 60 Vbeta and 13 Jbeta primers. Sequenced by immunoSEQ multiplex PCR; TCRdb stores in-frame clones only, minus some. The sample lists roughly 100,000 clones, over 75% seen once, with 8.6% in the top ten. The clonotype was recovered from a woman aged 40 to 50 in good health and CMV-seropositive. Sequencing input: PBMCs. The genes are TRBV2 and TRBJ2-7; a possible D gene is TRBD2 (6 bases). As DNA, the CDR3 is TGTGCCAGCAGTGAAGCACTCGGGGGAGGCCACCACGAGCAGTACTTC. Amino acids: CASSEALGGGHHEQYF.